This record covers a single T cell receptor (beta chain). Its antigen is undetermined. This entry is derived from a study of shared clonotypes between healthy human individuals. Across the study: Each donor's CD4 naive and CD4 memory cells filled three plates apiece, CD8 naive two, and CD8 memory one. Study conclusions and caveats: Rarefaction analysis demonstrated incomplete sorted-subset sequencing notwithstanding large depth. The expectation was that sequencing depth would affect clonotype sharing among donors.

This table comes from immunoSEQ multiplex PCR, and its TCRdb copy is limited to in-frame clones, with some not included. The data show about 600,000 clones, nearly 97% seen once. Naive CD8 isolation took CD45RO-negative cells positively selected for CCR7 and excluded terminally differentiated effector memory CD45RA+ cells. CDR3 length equals 15 residues. Germline CDR1 reads SEHNR; CDR2 reads FQNEAQ (reference sequence). Trimming shortened V by 4 bases and J by 11 bases, and 23 bases separated the two germline ends. The receptor comes from a woman between 25 and 40 years old in good health. The chain has TRBV7-9 and TRBJ2-5; TRBD1 might be the D (7 bases). Source material: naive CD8+ T cells sorted from blood. The CDR3 is CASSSRTPTGEEQYF. DNA for the CDR3: TGTGCCAGCAGCTCGAGAACACCAACAGGGGAGGAGCAGTACTTC.